Listed below are T cell receptor beta chains from one sample, sequenced in a study of cytomegalovirus exposure and HLA in healthy donors. Profiling relied on immunoSEQ multiplex PCR, and the TCRdb table lists in-frame clones only, not all of them. The table shows 100,000 or so clones, with 80% occurring only once. Sequenced sample: PBMCs. The receptors were sampled from a man younger than 35 in good health and CMV-seronegative. The CDR3 runs from the conserved cysteine through the conserved F or W. D genes are given only for firm matches. Size tells how often a clone was seen (once, few, many) or the class of an expanded clone, and some rows leave it out.

TRBJ2-7 - TRBV25-1 - TGTGCCAGCAGTGGACCAAAGACAGGAAAGAAAGTTTACGAGCAGTACTTC CASSGPKTGKKVYEQYF
TRBJ2-1 - TRBV4-1 - TGCGCCAGCAGCCGCGGGAATGAGCAGTTCTTC CASSRGNEQFF
TRBJ2-7 - TRBV12-2 - TGTGCAAGTCGCTTAAGATTAGCGGGGGAGCGATGCGAGCAGTACTTC CASRLRLAGERCEQYF
TRBJ1-2 - TRBV4-2 - TGTGCCAGCAGGAAAGTCGGTTCAAGCTATGGCTACACCTTC CASRKVGSSYGYTF
TRBJ1-2 - TRBV28 - TGTGCCAGCAGTCTCGCTAACTATGGCTACACCTTC CASSLANYGYTF
TRBJ2-2 TRBD1 TRBV10-3 - TGTGCCATCAGTGATCAGAAGGACAGGGAGACCGGGGAGCTGTTTTTT CAISDQKDRETGELFF
TRBJ2-7 TRBD1 TRBV6-6 - TGTGCCAGCAGTCCCAACAGGGGTACCTACGAGCAGTACTTC CASSPNRGTYEQYF
TRBJ2-3 - TRBV6-1 - TGTGCCAGCAGTGCAGGGACTTCACTCACAGATACGCAGTATTTT CASSAGTSLTDTQYF
TRBJ2-1 - TRBV5-8 - TGTGCCAGCAGCTTGCGAGGCGAGTGGGGGGGCAGCTCCTACAATGAGCAGTTCTTC CASSLRGEWGGSSYNEQFF
TRBJ1-2 - TRBV7-9 - TGTGCCAGCAGCCCATCTAAGGTTCAGGGTGGCTATGGCTACACCTTC CASSPSKVQGGYGYTF
TRBJ1-2 - TRBV4-1 - TGCGCCAGCAGCCAAGATGAGGGATCTAACTATGGCTACACCTTC CASSQDEGSNYGYTF
TRBJ1-1 - TRBV10-1 - TGCGCCAGCAGTGAATTGGCACAGGGCGGTCGCACTGAAGCTTTCTTT CASSELAQGGRTEAFF
TRBJ2-5 - TRBV18 - TGTGCCAGCTCACCTCCTGGATCAGGAGAGACCCAGTACTTC CASSPPGSGETQYF
TRBJ1-1 TRBD1 TRBV7-9 - TGTGCCAGCAGCCGGACGGGACAGGTGACCCGAGACGCTGAAGCTTTCTTT CASSRTGQVTRDAEAFF
TRBJ2-3 TRBD1 TRBV10-1 once TGCGCCACCGGACAGGGAACAGATACGCAGTATTTT CATGQGTDTQYF
TRBJ1-4 - TRBV4-1 - TGCGCCAGCAGCCAGGCCGGGGGTTATGAAAAACTGTTTTTT CASSQAGGYEKLFF
TRBJ1-1 - TRBV12-5 - - CASGLERDTEAFF
TRBJ2-2 TRBD2 TRBV11-2 - TGTGCCAGCAGCTCACTAGCGGGGGACACCGGGGAGCTGTTTTTT CASSSLAGDTGELFF
TRBJ2-1 - TRBV11-2 - TGTGCCAGCACCTCGGGACATCCCTACAATGAGCAGTTCTTC CASTSGHPYNEQFF
TRBJ1-1 - TRBV30 few TGTGCCTGGGGGCCCGGCCGCATGAACACTGAAGCTTTCTTT CAWGPGRMNTEAFF
TRBJ1-4 - TRBV11-2 - TGTGCCAGCAGCTTAGGAGGTAATGAAAAACTGTTTTTT CASSLGGNEKLFF
TRBJ2-2 - TRBV5-1 once TGCGCCAGCAGCCGCAGGGGCGGTATAGGCACCGGGGAGCTGTTTTTT CASSRRGGIGTGELFF
TRBJ1-4 - TRBV7-9 - TGTGCCAGCAGCTTGGGTCAAGTTTCGGGGAACACTAATGAAAAACTGTTTTTT CASSLGQVSGNTNEKLFF
TRBJ1-2 - TRBV19 - TGTGCCAGTAGTATAGATTCTTTGGGCTACACCTTC CASSIDSLGYTF
TRBJ1-4 TRBD1 TRBV18 - TGTGCCAGCTCACAACCGTCGGGGACAGGAGGGGAAAAACTGTTTTTT CASSQPSGTGGEKLFF
TRBJ1-3 TRBD1 TRBV5-4 - TGTGCCAGCAGCCGCGGACAGGGGATAACCTCTGGAAACGCCATATATTTT CASSRGQGITSGNAIYF
TRBJ1-4 - TRBV12-5 - TGTGCTAGTGGTTTGGTAACAGGAGAAAAACTGTTTTTT CASGLVTGEKLFF
TRBJ2-1 - TRBV6-4 few TGTGCCAGCAGTGACTCGAGGGCTAGCCTTCTGAGTTATGAGCAGTTCTTC CASSDSRASLLSYEQFF
TRBJ2-1 TRBD1 TRBV6-6 - TGTGCCAGCAGCCCAACTGGGACAGGTGCGGGTGAGCAGTTCTTC CASSPTGTGAGEQFF
TRBJ2-7 - TRBV27 - TGTGCCAGCAGGTGGGGGCCAAGACTCCATTACGAGCAGTACTTC CASRWGPRLHYEQYF
TRBJ1-5 - TRBV18 - TGTGCCAGCTCACCCTCGGACAGTATTCTGTTGGCCCAGCATTTT CASSPSDSILLAQHF
TRBJ2-7 TRBD1 TRBV18 - TGTGCCAGCTCGCCCCGGGACAGCTACGAGCAGTACTTC CASSPRDSYEQYF
TRBJ2-7 - TRBV5-6 - TGTGCCAGCAGCTTGTCACATCGGAGCTCCTACGAGCAGTACTTC CASSLSHRSSYEQYF
TRBJ1-1 - TRBV7-9 - TGTGCCAGCAGCTTAGAGAGGGTGAACACTGAAGCTTTCTTT CASSLERVNTEAFF
TRBJ1-1 - TRBV6-4 - TGTGCCAGCGAAATCCGTATGGCAGGGAAGGTTAGGACTGAAGCTTTCTTT CASEIRMAGKVRTEAFF
TRBJ1-3 TRBD1 TRBV6-5 - TGTGCCAGCAGTTACGTACAGGGGGACAACACCATATATTTT CASSYVQGDNTIYF